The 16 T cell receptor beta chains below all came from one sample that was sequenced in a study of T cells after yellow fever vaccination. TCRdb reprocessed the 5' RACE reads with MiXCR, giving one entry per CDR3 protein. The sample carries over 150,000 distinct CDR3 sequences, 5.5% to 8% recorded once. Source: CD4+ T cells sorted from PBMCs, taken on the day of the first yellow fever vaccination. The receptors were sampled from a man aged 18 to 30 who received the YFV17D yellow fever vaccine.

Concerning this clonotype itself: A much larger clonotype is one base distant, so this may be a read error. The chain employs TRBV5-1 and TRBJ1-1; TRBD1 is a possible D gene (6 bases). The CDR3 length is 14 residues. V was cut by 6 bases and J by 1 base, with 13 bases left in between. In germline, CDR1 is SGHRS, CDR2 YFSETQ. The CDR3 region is CASNSQGRNTEAFF. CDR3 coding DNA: TGCGCCAGCAACTCACAGGGTCGGAACACTGAAGCTTTCTTT.

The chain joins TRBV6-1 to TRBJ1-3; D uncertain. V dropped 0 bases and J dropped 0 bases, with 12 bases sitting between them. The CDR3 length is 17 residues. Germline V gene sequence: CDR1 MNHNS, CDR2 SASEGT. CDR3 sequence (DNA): TGTGCCAGCAGTGAAGCGAGTCCGGGAGTCTCTGGAAACACCATATATTTT. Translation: CASSEASPGVSGNTIYF.

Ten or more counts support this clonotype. DNA of the CDR3: TGTGCCAGTAGTTCCCTGACGAGGGATGAAAAACTGTTTTTT. Encoded protein: CASSSLTRDEKLFF. The V call is TRBV19, the J call TRBJ1-4; D uncertain. The CDR3 consists of 14 residues. The V gene's germline CDR1 is LNHDA and CDR2 SQIVND (reference sequence). Trimming took 5 bases from V and 6 from J, leaving 13 bases between them.

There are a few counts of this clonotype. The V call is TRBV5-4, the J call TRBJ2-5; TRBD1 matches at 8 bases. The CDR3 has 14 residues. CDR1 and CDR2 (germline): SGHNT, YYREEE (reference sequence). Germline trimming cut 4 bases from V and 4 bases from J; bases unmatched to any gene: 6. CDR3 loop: CASSETGGRETQYF. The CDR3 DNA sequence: TGTGCCAGCAGCGAAACAGGGGGACGAGAGACCCAGTACTTC.

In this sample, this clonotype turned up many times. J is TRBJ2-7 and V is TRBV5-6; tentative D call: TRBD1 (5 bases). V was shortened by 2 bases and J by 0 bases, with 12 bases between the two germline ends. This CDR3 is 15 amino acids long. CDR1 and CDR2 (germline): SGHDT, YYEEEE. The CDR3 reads CASSFAGPSSYEQYF. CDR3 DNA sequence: TGTGCCAGCAGCTTCGCAGGGCCGAGCTCCTACGAGCAGTACTTC.

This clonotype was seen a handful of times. Here the CDR3 reads CASSPAGRRGTEAFF. For the CDR3, the DNA is TGTGCCAGCTCACCAGCGGGGCGCCGGGGCACTGAAGCTTTCTTT. This chain uses TRBV27 with TRBJ1-1; D is perhaps TRBD1 (5 bases). Trimming pared 8 bases from V and 4 bases from J, leaving 20 bases between. CDR1 and CDR2 from the germline V gene are MNHEY and SMNVEV (reference sequence). The CDR3 spans 15 residues.

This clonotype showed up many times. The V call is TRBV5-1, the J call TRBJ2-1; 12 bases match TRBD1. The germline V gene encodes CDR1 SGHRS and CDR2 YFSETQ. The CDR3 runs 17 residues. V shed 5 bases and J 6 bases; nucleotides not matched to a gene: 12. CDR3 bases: TGCGCCAGCAGTTCGGGACAGGGGGCTGGTTCTTCCAATGAGCAGTTCTTC. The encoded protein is CASSSGQGAGSSNEQFF. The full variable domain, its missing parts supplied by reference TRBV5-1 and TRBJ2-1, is KAGVTQTPRYLIKTRGQQVTLSCSPISGHRSVSWYQQTPGQGLQFLFEYFSETQRNKGNFPGRFSGRQFSNSRSEMNVSTLELGDSALYLCASSSGQGAGSSNEQFFGPGTRLTVL.

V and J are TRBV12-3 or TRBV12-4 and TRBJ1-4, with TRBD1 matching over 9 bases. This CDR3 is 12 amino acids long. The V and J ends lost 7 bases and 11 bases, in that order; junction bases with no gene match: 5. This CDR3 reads CASIGTGRKLFF. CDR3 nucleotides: TGTGCCAGCATTGGGACAGGGAGGAAACTGTTTTTT.

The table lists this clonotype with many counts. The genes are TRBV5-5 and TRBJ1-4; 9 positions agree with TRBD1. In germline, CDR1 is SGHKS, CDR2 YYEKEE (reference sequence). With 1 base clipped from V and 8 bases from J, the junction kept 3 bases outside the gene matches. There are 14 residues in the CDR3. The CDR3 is CASSLWTGVEKLFF. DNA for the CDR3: TGTGCCAGCAGCTTGTGGACAGGGGTAGAAAAACTGTTTTTT.

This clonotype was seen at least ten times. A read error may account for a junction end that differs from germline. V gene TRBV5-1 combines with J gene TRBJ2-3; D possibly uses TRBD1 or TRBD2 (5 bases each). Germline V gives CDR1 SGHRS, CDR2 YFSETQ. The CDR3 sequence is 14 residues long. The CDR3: CASSLGTLVDTQYF. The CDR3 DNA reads TGCGCCAGCAGTTTGGGGACGCTGGTGGATACGCAGTATTTT.

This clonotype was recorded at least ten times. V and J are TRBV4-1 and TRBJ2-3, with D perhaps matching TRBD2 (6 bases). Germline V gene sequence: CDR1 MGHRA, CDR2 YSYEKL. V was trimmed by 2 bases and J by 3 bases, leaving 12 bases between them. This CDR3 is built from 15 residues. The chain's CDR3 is CASSQRSGETDTQYF. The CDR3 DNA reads TGCGCCAGCAGCCAAAGGTCGGGAGAGACAGATACGCAGTATTTT.

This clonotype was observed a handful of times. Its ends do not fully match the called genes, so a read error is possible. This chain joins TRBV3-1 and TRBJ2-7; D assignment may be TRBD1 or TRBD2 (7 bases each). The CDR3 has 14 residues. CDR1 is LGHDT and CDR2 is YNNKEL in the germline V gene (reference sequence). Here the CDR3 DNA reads TGTGCCAGCAGCCAAGAGGGAGGGGGCTACGGGCAGTACTTC. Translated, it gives CASSQEGGGYGQYF.

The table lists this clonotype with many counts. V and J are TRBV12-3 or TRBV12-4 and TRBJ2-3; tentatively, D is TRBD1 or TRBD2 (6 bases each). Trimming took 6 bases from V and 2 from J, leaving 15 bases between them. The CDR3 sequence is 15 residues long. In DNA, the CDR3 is TGTGCCAGCAGCTTGATCGGGGGCCTCACAGATACGCAGTATTTT. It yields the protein CASSLIGGLTDTQYF.

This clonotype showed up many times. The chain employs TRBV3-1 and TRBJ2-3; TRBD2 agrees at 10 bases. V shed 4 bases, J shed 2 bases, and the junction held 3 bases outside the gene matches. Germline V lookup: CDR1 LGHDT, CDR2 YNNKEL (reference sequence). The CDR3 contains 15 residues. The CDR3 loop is CASSPLAGVTDTQYF. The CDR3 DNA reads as TGTGCCAGCAGCCCCCTAGCGGGGGTCACAGATACGCAGTATTTT.

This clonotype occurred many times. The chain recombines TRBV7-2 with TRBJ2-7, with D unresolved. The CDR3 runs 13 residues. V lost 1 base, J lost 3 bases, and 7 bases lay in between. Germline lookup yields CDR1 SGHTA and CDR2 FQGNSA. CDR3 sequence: CASSLGRGYEQYF. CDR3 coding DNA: TGTGCCAGCAGCTTAGGTCGCGGCTACGAGCAGTACTTC. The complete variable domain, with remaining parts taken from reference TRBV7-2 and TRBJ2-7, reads GAGVSQSPSNKVTEKGKDVELRCDPISGHTALYWYRQSLGQGLEFLIYFQGNSAPDKSGLPSDRFSAERTGGSVSTLTIQRTQQEDSAVYLCASSLGRGYEQYFGPGTRLTVT.

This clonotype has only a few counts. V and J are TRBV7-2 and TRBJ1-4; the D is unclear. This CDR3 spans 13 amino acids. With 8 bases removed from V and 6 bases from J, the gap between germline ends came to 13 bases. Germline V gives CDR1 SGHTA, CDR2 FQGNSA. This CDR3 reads CASSRFSDEKLFF. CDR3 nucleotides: TGTGCCAGCTCCAGATTTAGTGATGAAAAACTGTTTTTT.